This record covers a single T cell receptor beta chain. This entry is derived from a study of blood T cell repertoires in COVID-19. In the study overall: The origin of the acute and convalescent COVID-19 samples was the United States, Italy and Spain. Sample material is recorded as cDNA or gDNA derived from T cells, B-cell-depleted T cells, or PBMCs.

Authors' methods: Estimation of nucleated cell counts was performed using reference gene primer amplification. Only in-frame clones appear in the TCRdb table, and some are missing; sequencing was by immunoSEQ multiplex PCR. D and trimming were read from the DNA, whereas the V and J calls and clone size are those reported in that table. Of approximately 210,000 clones listed, 86% are singletons. Trimming stripped 4 bases from V and 2 bases from J, with 19 bases between. The CDR3 contains 16 residues. Material: peripheral blood. The receptor was isolated from a young man who had recovered from COVID-19. The chain couples TRBV5-3 to TRBJ2-7; D possibly corresponds to TRBD1 (5 bases). TRBV5-3 is filed as an ORF, its function uncertain. CDR3 coding DNA: TGTGCCAGAAGCAATCACCCAGGGATGGAAACCTACGAGCAGTACTTC. It yields the protein CARSNHPGMETYEQYF.